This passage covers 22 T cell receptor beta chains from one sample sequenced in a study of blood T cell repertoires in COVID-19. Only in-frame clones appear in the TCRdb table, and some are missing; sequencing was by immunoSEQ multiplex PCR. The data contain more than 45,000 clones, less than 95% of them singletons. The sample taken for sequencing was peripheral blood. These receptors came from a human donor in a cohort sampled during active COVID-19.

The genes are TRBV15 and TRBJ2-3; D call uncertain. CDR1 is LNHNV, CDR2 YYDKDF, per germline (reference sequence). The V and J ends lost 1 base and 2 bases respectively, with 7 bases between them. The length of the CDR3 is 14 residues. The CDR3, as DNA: TGTGCCACCAGCAGAGGCGCAAACACAGATACGCAGTATTTT. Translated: CATSRGANTDTQYF.

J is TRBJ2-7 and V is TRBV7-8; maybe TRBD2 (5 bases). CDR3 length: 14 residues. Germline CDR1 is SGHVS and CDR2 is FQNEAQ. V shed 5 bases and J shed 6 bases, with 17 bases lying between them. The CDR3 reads CASSPPGMRPEQYF. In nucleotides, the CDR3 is TGTGCCAGCAGCCCCCCGGGAATGCGTCCCGAGCAGTACTTC.

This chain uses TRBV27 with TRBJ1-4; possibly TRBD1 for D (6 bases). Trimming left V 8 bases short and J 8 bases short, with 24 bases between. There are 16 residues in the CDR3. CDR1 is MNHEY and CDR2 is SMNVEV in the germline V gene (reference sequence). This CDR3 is CASRRAQWGPGEKLFF. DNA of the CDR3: TGTGCCAGCCGCCGGGCCCAATGGGGGCCGGGGGAAAAACTGTTTTTT.

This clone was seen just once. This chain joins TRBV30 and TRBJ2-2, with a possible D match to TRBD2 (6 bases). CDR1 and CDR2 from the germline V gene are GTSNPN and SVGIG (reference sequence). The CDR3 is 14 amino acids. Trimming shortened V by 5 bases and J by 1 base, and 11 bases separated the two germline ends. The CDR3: CAWGSGLNTGELFF. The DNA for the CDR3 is TGTGCCTGGGGGAGCGGGCTGAACACCGGGGAGCTGTTTTTT.

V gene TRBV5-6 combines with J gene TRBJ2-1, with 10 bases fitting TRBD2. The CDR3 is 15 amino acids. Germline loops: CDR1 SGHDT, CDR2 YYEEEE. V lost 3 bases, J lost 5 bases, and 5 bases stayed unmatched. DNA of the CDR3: TGTGCCAGCAGCTCCACCGGGACTAGCGACAATGAGCAGTTCTTC. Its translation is CASSSTGTSDNEQFF.

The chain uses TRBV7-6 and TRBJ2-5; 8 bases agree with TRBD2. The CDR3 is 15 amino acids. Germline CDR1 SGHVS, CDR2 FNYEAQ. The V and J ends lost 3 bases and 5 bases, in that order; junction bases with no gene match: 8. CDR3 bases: TGTGCCAGCAGCTTGTTAAACGGGAGGGGTGAGACCCAGTACTTC. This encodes CASSLLNGRGETQYF.

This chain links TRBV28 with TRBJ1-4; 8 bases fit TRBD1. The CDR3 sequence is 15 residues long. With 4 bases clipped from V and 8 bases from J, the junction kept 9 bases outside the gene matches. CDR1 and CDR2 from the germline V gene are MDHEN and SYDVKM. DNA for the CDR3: TGTGCCAGCAGTTACGAGGACAGGGTTGGAGAAAAACTGTTTTTT. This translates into CASSYEDRVGEKLFF.

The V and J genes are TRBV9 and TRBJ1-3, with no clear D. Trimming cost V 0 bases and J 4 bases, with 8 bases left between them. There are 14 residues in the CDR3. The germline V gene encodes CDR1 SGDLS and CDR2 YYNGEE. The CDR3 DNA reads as TGTGCCAGCAGCGTAGAACAGAGAGGAAACACCATATATTTT. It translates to CASSVEQRGNTIYF.

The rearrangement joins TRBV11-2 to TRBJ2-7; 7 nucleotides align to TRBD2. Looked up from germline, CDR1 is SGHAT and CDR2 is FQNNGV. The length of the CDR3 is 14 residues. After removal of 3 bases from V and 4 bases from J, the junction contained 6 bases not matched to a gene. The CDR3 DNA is TGTGCCAGCAGCTTTCGTAGCGGGCCATACGAGCAGTACTTC. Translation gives CASSFRSGPYEQYF.

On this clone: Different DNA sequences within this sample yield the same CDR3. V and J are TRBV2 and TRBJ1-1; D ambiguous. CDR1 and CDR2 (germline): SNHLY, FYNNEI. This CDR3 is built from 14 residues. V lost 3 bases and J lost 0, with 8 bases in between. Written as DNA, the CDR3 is TGTGCCAGCAGTGAGGCAGGCTTGAACACTGAAGCTTTCTTT. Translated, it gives CASSEAGLNTEAFF.

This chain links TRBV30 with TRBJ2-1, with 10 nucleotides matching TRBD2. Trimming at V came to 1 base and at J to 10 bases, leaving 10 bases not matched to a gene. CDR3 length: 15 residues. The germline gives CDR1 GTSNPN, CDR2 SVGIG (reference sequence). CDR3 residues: CAWSGSSGRSGEQFF. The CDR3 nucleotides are TGTGCCTGGAGTGGGTCTAGCGGGAGATCAGGGGAGCAGTTCTTC.

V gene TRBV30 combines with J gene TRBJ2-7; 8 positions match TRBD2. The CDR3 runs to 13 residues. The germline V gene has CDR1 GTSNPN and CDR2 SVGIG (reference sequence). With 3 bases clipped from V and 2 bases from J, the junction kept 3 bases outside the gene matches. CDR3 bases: TGTGCCTGGAGGCGGGGGGACCCCTACGAGCAGTACTTC. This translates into CAWRRGDPYEQYF.

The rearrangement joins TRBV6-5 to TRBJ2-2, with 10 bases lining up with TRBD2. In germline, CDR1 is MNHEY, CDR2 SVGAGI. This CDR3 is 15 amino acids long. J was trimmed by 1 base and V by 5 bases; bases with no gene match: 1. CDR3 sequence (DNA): TGTGCCAGCAGTCGGACTAGCGGGAACACCGGGGAGCTGTTTTTT. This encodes CASSRTSGNTGELFF.

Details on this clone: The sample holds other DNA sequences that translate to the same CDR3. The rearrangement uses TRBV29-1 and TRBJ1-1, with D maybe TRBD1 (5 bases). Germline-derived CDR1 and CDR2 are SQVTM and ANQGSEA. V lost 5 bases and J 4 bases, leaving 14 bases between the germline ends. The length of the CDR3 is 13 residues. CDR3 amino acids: CSVPSGVGTEAFF. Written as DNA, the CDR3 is TGCAGCGTTCCCTCGGGGGTAGGCACTGAAGCTTTCTTT.

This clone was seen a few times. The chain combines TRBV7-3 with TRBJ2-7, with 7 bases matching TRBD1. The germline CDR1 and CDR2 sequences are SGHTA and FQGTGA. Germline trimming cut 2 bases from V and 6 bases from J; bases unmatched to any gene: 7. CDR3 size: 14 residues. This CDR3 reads CASSLDRVSSEQYF. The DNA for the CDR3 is TGTGCCAGCAGCTTAGACAGGGTATCCAGCGAGCAGTACTTC. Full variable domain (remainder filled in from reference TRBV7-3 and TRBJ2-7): GAGVSQTPSNKVTEKGKYVELRCDPISGHTALYWYRQSLGQGPEFLIYFQGTGAADDSGLPNDRFFAVRPEGSVSTLKIQRTERGDSAVYLCASSLDRVSSEQYFGPGTRLTVT.

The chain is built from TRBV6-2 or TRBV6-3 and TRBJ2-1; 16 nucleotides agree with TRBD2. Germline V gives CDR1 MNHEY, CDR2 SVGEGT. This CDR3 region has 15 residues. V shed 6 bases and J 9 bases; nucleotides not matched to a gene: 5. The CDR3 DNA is TGTGCCAGCAGCGCAGGGACTAGCGGGAGGGGTGAGCAGTTCTTC. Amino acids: CASSAGTSGRGEQFF.

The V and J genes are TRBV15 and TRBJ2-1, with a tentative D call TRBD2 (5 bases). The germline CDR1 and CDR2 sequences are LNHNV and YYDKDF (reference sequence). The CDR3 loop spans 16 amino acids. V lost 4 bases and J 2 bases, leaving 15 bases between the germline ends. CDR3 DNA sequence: TGTGCCACCAGCATCCTAGGGAGCGGAGCCTACAATGAGCAGTTCTTC. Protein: CATSILGSGAYNEQFF. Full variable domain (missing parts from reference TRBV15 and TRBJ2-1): DAMVIQNPRYQVTQFGKPVTLSCSQTLNHNVMYWYQQKSSQAPKLLFHYYDKDFNNEADTPDNFQSRRPNTSFCFLDIRSPGLGDTAMYLCATSILGSGAYNEQFFGPGTRLTVL.

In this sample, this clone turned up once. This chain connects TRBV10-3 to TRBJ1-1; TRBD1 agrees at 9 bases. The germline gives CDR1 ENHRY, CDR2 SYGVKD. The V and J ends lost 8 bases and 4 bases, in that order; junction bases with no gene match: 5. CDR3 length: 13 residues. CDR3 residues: CAIGTGTSTEAFF. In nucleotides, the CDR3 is TGTGCCATCGGGACAGGGACGAGCACTGAAGCTTTCTTT.

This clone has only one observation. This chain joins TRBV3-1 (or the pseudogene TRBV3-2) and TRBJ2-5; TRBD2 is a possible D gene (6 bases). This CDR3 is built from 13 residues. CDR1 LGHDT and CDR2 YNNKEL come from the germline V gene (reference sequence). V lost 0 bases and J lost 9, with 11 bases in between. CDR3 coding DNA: TGTGCCAGCAGCCAAGACCACCGGGGGTCCCAGTACTTC. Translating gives CASSQDHRGSQYF.

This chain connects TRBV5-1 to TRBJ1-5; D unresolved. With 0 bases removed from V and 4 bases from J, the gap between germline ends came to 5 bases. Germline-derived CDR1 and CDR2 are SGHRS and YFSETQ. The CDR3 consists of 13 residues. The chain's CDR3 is CASSLDPNQPQHF. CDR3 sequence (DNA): TGCGCCAGCAGCTTGGATCCGAATCAGCCCCAGCATTTT.

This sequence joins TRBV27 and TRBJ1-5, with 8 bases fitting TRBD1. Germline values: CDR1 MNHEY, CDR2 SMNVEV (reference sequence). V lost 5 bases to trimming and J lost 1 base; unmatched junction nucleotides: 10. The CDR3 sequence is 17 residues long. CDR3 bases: TGTGCCAGCAGTCGGATTAGCACAGGGGGGAGCAATCAGCCCCAGCATTTT. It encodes CASSRISTGGSNQPQHF.

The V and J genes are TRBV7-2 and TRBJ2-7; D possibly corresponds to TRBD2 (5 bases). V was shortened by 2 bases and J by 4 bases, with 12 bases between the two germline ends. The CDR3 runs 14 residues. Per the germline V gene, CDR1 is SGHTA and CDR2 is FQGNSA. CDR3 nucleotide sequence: TGTGCCAGCAGCTTACCCTTGGGCGGGTACGAGCAGTACTTC. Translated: CASSLPLGGYEQYF.